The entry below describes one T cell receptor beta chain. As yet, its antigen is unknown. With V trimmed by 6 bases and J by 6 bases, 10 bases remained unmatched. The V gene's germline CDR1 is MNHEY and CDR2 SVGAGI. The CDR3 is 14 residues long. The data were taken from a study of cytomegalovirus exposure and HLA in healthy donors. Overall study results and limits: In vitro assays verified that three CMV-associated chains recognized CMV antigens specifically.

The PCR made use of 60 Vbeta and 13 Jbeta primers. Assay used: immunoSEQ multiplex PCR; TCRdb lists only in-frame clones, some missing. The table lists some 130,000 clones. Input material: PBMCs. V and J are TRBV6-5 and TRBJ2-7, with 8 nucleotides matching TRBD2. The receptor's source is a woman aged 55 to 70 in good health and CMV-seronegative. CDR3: CASSVREGAREQYF. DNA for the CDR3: TGTGCCAGCAGCGTTCGGGAGGGCGCCCGCGAGCAGTACTTC.